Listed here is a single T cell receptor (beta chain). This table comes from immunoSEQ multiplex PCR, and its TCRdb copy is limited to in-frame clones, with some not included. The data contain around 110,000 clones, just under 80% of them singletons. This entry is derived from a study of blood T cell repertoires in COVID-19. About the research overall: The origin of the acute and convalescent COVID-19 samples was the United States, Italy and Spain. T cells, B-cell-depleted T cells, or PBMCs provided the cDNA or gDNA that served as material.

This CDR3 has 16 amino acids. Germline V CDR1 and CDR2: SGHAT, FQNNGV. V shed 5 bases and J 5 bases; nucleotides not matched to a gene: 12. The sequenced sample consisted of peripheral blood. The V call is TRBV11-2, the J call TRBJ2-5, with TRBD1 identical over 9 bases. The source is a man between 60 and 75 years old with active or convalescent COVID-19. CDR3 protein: CASSLLTGGWEETQYF. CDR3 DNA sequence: TGTGCCAGCAGCCTCTTAACAGGGGGCTGGGAGGAGACCCAGTACTTC. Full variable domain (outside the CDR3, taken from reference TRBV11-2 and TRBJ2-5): EAGVAQSPRYKIIEKRQSVAFWCNPISGHATLYWYQQILGQGPKLLIQFQNNGVVDDSQLPKDRFSAERLKGVDSTLKIQPAKLEDSAVYLCASSLLTGGWEETQYFGPGTRLLVL.